The TCR beta chain under discussion was sequenced for a study of TIL therapy for anti-PD-1-resistant metastatic lung cancer. Study information: A handful of tumors were EGFR-mutant and two were ALK-rearranged.

The immunoSEQ assay was v3. Sequencing used immunoSEQ multiplex PCR; TCRdb keeps in-frame clones, though not all of them. The sample consists of about 19,000 clones, over 75% of them appearing once. Of note for this clone: No antigen is known for it.

The germline CDR1 and CDR2 sequences are MGHRA and YSYEKL. Trimming took 1 base from V and 0 from J, leaving 7 bases between them. The CDR3 is made up of 15 amino acids. Study conclusions and caveats: This highly selected cohort may not generalize to typical lung cancer patients.

Time point meaning: pre-treatment sample, taken before nivolumab and TIL therapy. Patients were adults with stage 4 NSCLC. Source: blood, taken at baseline. V gene TRBV4-1 combines with J gene TRBJ1-3; D unresolved. This receptor was identified in a person aged 25-80 years with non-small cell lung cancer. The CDR3 coding sequence is TGCGCCAGCAGCCAAGCCGATAACTCTGGAAACACCATATATTTT. It translates to CASSQADNSGNTIYF.